This T cell receptor (beta chain) was sequenced in a study of prognosis after radiotherapy for stage I lung cancer. Across the study: Therapy given concurrently with stereotactic body radiotherapy reached no patient. General study results and limits: Tumor-specific reactivity of the expanded TCR clones remained undetermined.

Two time points each involved a draw of about 5.6 milliliters of peripheral blood. This clonotype was found many times. Its specificity is unknown. A clone one base away is much larger, so this may be a read error. The CDR3 loop spans 15 amino acids. Trimming removed 8 bases at V and 0 bases at J, with 17 bases between. The germline V gene has CDR1 MNHNS and CDR2 SASEGT. TCR beta CDR3 amplification from genomic DNA was performed by two-round multiplex PCR. Primers were specific to each TRBV and TRBJ gene in first-round PCR. From the multiplex PCR reads, TCRdb called clonotypes with MiXCR, one entry per CDR3 protein. This sample has about 13,000 distinct CDR3 sequences, with 40% to 45% found just once.

This receptor was taken from a donor older than 45 with non-small cell lung cancer. J is TRBJ2-7 and V is TRBV6-1; TRBD2 might be the D (6 bases). The source material was PBMCs, sampled before or after stereotactic body radiation therapy (not recorded which). The CDR3 DNA is TGTGCCAGCTGGGGTGCTAGCGCGAGCTCCTACGAGCAGTACTTC. Protein product: CASWGASASSYEQYF.